These 10 T cell receptor beta chains share one sample of origin, sequenced in a study of T cell changes during pregnancy in multiple sclerosis. This table comes from immunoSEQ multiplex PCR, and its TCRdb copy is limited to in-frame clones, with some not included. In the table there are tens of thousands of clones, under 95% of which are singletons. This specimen was CD4+ T cells from peripheral blood mononuclear cells, taken in the second trimester of pregnancy. The receptor source for this set is a female donor with multiple sclerosis, enrolled in a pregnancy study.

V and J are TRBV14 and TRBJ2-5, with D possibly TRBD2 on 7 matching bases. Trimming pared 4 bases from V and 2 bases from J, leaving 17 bases between. The CDR3 runs 16 residues. Germline loops: CDR1 SGHDN, CDR2 FVKESK. The CDR3 DNA sequence: TGTGCCAGCAGCCGGAGGGGGGGTTTCCCTCAAGAGACCCAGTACTTC. It codes for CASSRRGGFPQETQYF. The entire variable domain, with the rest obtained from reference TRBV14 and TRBJ2-5, is as follows: EAGVTQFPSHSVIEKGQTVTLRCDPISGHDNLYWYRRVMGKEIKFLLHFVKESKQDESGMPNNRFLAERTGGTYSTLKVQPAELEDSGVYFCASSRRGGFPQETQYFGPGTRLLVL.

The DNA for the CDR3 is TGTGCCAGCAGCAACAATCGGAAGGGCGCAGGGGATGGCTACACCTTC. It yields the protein CASSNNRKGAGDGYTF. The J gene is TRBJ1-2, the V gene TRBV27, with D perhaps TRBD1 (6 bases). CDR1 MNHEY and CDR2 SMNVEV come from the germline V gene (reference sequence). Trimming removed 6 bases from V and 6 bases from J, with 23 bases in between. This CDR3 comprises 16 residues.

Concerning this clone: At one of its ends the junction is not consistent with the germline gene, which may arise from a read error. The chain links TRBV7-7 to TRBJ2-1; TRBD2 agrees at 11 bases. The CDR3 spans 15 residues. Germline V gives CDR1 SSHAT, CDR2 FNYEAQ (reference sequence). CDR3 DNA sequence: TGTGCTAGCAGCTTAGGGACTAGCGGAGTCAATGAGCAGTTCTTC. Protein: CASSLGTSGVNEQFF.

This chain joins TRBV5-1 and TRBJ1-1; D not resolved. Germline V gives CDR1 SGHRS, CDR2 YFSETQ. Trimming took off 2 bases at V and 3 bases at J, with 8 bases between the two ends. The CDR3 loop spans 13 amino acids. The CDR3 DNA reads as TGCGCCAGCAGCTTTTGGCAGGACACTGAAGCTTTCTTT. This translates into CASSFWQDTEAFF.

The chain has TRBV19 and TRBJ1-3, with 8 bases lining up with TRBD1. This CDR3 is 15 amino acids long. In germline, CDR1 is LNHDA, CDR2 SQIVND (reference sequence). The ends lost 6 bases at V and 0 bases at J; junction bases unmatched: 4. The chain's CDR3 is CASSKTGASGNTIYF. The DNA for the CDR3 is TGTGCCAGTAGCAAGACAGGGGCCTCTGGAAACACCATATATTTT.

This chain joins TRBV9 and TRBJ2-5; D gene unclear. The CDR3 sequence is 11 residues long. Germline CDR1 is SGDLS and CDR2 is YYNGEE. Trimming stripped 4 bases from V and 3 bases from J, with 4 bases between. CDR3 loop: CASSSEETQYF. DNA of the CDR3: TGTGCCAGCAGCTCCGAAGAGACCCAGTACTTC.

The V call is TRBV29-1, the J call TRBJ2-7; 10 bases line up with TRBD2. The CDR3 consists of 14 residues. V was clipped by 4 bases and J by 2 bases; unmatched bases: 5. CDR1 is SQVTM, CDR2 ANQGSEA, per germline. CDR3 in amino acids: CSVGSLAGAYEQYF. The DNA of the CDR3 is TGCAGCGTTGGCAGTCTAGCGGGAGCCTACGAGCAGTACTTC.

V gene TRBV9 combines with J gene TRBJ2-2; 9 bases map to TRBD1. Germline V gene data show CDR1 as SGDLS and CDR2 as YYNGEE. V was pared by 3 bases and J by 4 bases, with 10 bases of the junction left unmatched. CDR3 length: 17 residues. The CDR3 sequence is CASSGLPGQGLTGELFF. CDR3 bases: TGTGCCAGCAGCGGCCTCCCGGGACAGGGACTCACCGGGGAGCTGTTTTTT.

This chain links TRBV7-9 with TRBJ2-1, with D tentatively TRBD1 (5 bases). CDR1 is SEHNR and CDR2 is FQNEAQ in the germline V gene (reference sequence). Trimming cost V 5 bases and J 4 bases, with 9 bases left between them. The CDR3 has 13 residues. DNA of the CDR3: TGTGCCAGCAGCCGGACACCTTACAATGAGCAGTTCTTC. It encodes CASSRTPYNEQFF.

The J gene is TRBJ2-5, the V gene TRBV19, with D maybe TRBD2 (5 bases). V lost 10 bases and J lost 5, with 26 bases in between. Per germline, CDR1 LNHDA and CDR2 SQIVND (reference sequence). This CDR3 has 16 amino acids. CDR3 sequence: CATSRGPGWFEETQYF. CDR3 sequence (DNA): TGTGCCACATCTCGGGGTCCGGGGTGGTTCGAGGAGACCCAGTACTTC.